This T cell receptor (beta chain) was recorded in a study of T cell repertoires in cytomegalovirus infection. Study overall: Indications of both CMV infection and matching HLA type were provided by public TCR beta signatures. Study-level points and caveats: The response measured ex vivo was dominated by TCR beta clonotypes (HLA-C-restricted and CMV-specific). People with CMV and the relevant HLA were identified by cumulative public TCR beta family frequency.

CDR3 length equals 16 residues. The germline V gene encodes CDR1 MNHNY and CDR2 SVGAGI (reference sequence). With 6 bases clipped from V and 4 bases from J, the junction kept 8 bases outside the gene matches. TCRdb redid the calling of the reads with MiXCR, one entry per CDR3 protein. This table has about 450,000 distinct CDR3 sequences, 30% to 40% appearing once. To note about this clonotype: What it binds is unknown.

This sequence originates from a human donor in good health (CMV status not recorded). Some clones in this sample may be carry-over from other donors' samples. This chain uses TRBV6-6 with TRBJ1-6; 8 positions agree with TRBD1. The specimen sequenced was PBMCs. DNA of the CDR3: TGTGCCAGCAGCAGTTCCGGGACAGGATATAATTCACCCCTCCACTTT. Protein sequence: CASSSSGTGYNSPLHF.